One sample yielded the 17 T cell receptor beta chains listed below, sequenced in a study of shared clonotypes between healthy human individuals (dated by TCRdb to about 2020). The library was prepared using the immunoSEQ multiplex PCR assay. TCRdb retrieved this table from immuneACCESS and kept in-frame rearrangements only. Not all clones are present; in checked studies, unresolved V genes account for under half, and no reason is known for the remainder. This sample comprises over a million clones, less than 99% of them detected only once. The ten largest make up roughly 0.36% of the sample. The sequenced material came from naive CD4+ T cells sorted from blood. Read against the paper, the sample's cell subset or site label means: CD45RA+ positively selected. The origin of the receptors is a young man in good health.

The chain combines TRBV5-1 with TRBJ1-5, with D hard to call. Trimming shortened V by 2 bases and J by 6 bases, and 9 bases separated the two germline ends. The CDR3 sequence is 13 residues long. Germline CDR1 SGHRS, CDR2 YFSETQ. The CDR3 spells CASSFGEAQPQHF. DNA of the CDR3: TGCGCCAGCAGCTTCGGGGAGGCTCAGCCCCAGCATTTT.

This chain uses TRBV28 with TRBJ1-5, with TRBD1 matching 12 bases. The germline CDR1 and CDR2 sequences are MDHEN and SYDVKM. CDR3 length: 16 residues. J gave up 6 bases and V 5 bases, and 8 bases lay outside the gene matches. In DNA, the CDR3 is TGTGCCAGCAGTCCGTCGGGACAGGGGGCGGGTCAGCCCCAGCATTTT. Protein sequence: CASSPSGQGAGQPQHF.

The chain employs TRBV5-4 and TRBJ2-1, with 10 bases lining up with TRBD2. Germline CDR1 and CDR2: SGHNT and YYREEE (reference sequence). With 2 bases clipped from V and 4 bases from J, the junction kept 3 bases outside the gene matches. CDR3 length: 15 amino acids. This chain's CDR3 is CASSFGTSEYNEQFF. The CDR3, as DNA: TGTGCCAGCAGCTTTGGGACTAGCGAATACAATGAGCAGTTCTTC.

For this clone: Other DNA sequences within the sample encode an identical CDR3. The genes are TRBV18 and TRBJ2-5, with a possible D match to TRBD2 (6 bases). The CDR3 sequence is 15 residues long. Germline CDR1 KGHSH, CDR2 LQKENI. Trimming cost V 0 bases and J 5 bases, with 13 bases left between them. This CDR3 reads CASSPPGLGGETQYF. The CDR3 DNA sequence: TGTGCCAGCTCACCACCGGGACTTGGAGGGGAGACCCAGTACTTC.

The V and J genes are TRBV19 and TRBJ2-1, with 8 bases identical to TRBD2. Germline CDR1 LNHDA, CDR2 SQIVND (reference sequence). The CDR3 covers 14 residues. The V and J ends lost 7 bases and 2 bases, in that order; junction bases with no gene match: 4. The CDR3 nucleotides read TGTGCCAGTAAAAAGCGGGAGACCTACAATGAGCAGTTCTTC. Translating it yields CASKKRETYNEQFF.

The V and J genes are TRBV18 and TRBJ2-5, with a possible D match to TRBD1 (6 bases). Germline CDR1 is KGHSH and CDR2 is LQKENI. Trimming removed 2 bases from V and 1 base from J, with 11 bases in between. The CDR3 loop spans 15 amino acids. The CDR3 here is CASSPGARGQETQYF. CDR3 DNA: TGTGCCAGCTCACCAGGGGCCAGGGGCCAAGAGACCCAGTACTTC. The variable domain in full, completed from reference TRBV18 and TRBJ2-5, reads NAGVMQNPRHLVRRRGQEARLRCSPMKGHSHVYWYRQLPEEGLKFMVYLQKENIIDESGMPKERFSAEFPKEGPSILRIQQVVRGDSAAYFCASSPGARGQETQYFGPGTRLLVL.

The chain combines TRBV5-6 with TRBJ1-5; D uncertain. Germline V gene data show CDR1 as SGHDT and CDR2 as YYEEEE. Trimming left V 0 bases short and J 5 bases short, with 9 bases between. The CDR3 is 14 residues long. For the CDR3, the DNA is TGTGCCAGCAGCTTGGGTGCGGGGTATCAGCCCCAGCATTTT. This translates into CASSLGAGYQPQHF.

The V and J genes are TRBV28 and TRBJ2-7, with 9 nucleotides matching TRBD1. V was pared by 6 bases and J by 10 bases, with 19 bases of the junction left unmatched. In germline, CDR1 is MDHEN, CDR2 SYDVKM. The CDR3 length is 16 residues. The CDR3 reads CASRFPGRTGASIQYF. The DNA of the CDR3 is TGTGCCAGCAGATTCCCAGGGAGGACAGGGGCTTCGATACAGTACTTC.

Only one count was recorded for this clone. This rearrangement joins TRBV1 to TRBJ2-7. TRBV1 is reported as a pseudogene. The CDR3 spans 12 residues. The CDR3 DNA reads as TGCACCAGCAGCCACCGCCTTTACGAGCAGTACTTC. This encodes CTSSHRLYEQYF.

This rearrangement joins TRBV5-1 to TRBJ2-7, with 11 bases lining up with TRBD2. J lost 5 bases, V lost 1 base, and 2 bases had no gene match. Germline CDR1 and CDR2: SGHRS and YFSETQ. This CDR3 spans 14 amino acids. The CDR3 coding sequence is TGCGCCAGCAGCTTGACTAGCGGGAGACACGAGCAGTACTTC. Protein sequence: CASSLTSGRHEQYF.

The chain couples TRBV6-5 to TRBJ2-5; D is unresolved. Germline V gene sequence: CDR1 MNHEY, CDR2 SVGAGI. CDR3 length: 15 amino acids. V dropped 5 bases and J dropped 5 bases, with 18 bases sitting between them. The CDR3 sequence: CASSLTERLKETQYF. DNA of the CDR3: TGTGCCAGCAGTCTGACGGAGCGTCTTAAGGAGACCCAGTACTTC.

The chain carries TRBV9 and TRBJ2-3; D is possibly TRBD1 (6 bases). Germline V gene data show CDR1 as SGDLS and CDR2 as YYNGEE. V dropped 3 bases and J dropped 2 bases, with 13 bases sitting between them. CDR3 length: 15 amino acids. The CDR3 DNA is TGTGCCAGCAGCGCCCAGGGGATAACCACAGATACGCAGTATTTT. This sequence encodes CASSAQGITTDTQYF.

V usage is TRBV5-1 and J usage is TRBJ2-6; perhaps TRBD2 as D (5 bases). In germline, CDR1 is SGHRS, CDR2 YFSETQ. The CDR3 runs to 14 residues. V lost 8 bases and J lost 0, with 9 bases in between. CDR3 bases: TGCGCCAGTAGCGAGAGCTCTGGGGCCAACGTCCTGACTTTC. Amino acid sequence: CASSESSGANVLTF.

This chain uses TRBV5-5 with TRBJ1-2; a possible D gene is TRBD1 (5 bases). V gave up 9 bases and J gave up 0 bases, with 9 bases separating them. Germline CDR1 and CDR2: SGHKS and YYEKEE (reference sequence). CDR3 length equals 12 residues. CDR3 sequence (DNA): TGTGCCACCAGGGAAGCTAACTATGGCTACACCTTC. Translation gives CATREANYGYTF.

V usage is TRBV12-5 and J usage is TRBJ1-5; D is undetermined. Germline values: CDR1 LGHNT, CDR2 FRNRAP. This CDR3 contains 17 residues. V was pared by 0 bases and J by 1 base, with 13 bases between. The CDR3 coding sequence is TGTGCTAGTGGTTTGGTATCCCCTTCATACAGCAATCAGCCCCAGCATTTT. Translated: CASGLVSPSYSNQPQHF.

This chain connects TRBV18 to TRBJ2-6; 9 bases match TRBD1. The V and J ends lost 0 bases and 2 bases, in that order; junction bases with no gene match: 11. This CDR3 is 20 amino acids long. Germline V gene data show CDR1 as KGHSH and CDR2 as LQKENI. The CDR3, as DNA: TGTGCCAGCTCACCACCGTTTTGGGGACAGGGATATGCTGGGGCCAACGTCCTGACTTTC. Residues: CASSPPFWGQGYAGANVLTF. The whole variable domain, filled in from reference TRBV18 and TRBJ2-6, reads NAGVMQNPRHLVRRRGQEARLRCSPMKGHSHVYWYRQLPEEGLKFMVYLQKENIIDESGMPKERFSAEFPKEGPSILRIQQVVRGDSAAYFCASSPPFWGQGYAGANVLTFGAGSRLTVL.

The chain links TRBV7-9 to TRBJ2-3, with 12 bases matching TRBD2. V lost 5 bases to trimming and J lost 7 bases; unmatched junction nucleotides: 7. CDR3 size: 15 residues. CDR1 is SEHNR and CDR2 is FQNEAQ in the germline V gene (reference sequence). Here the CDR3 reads CASSQTSGSSNTQYF. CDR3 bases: TGTGCCAGCAGCCAGACTAGCGGGAGCTCGAATACGCAGTATTTT.